The next 15 T cell receptor beta chains were all read from a single sample in a study of T cell responses to AZD1222 COVID-19 vaccine. Measured with immunoSEQ multiplex PCR; TCRdb has only the in-frame clones, and not every one. Of 65,000 to 85,000 clones in the sample, 70% to 90% were seen once. Sequencing was performed on peripheral blood, taken on day 0 of AZD1222 vaccination. Receptor source: an adult in good health.

The CDR3, as DNA: TGTGCCAGCAGTATCAGGGGAAATGAGCAGTTCTTC. Protein sequence: CASSIRGNEQFF. V is TRBV27 and J is TRBJ2-1; possibly TRBD1 for D (6 bases). The CDR3 sequence is 12 residues long. Trimming shortened V by 5 bases and J by 7 bases, and 9 bases separated the two germline ends. Germline V gene data show CDR1 as MNHEY and CDR2 as SMNVEV (reference sequence).

This sequence joins TRBV28 and TRBJ1-2; D is ambiguous. The germline V and J ends were trimmed by 1 base and 9 bases, with 9 bases remaining between them. The CDR3 length is 12 residues. The germline gives CDR1 MDHEN, CDR2 SYDVKM. For the CDR3, the DNA is TGTGCCAGCAGTTTATCAGGTGGGAGCTACACCTTC. It is translated as CASSLSGGSYTF.

The chain carries TRBV27 and TRBJ1-6; perhaps TRBD1 as D (6 bases). The CDR3 extends over 15 amino acids. Germline V gene sequence: CDR1 MNHEY, CDR2 SMNVEV (reference sequence). V lost 5 bases to trimming and J lost 3 bases, with 11 bases between them. CDR3 region: CASSLRTDYNSPLHF. DNA of the CDR3: TGTGCCAGCAGTCTTAGGACAGACTATAATTCACCCCTCCACTTT.

The chain recombines TRBV2 with TRBJ2-7; 9 bases fit TRBD1. This CDR3 is built from 16 residues. V shed 10 bases, J shed 4 bases, and the junction held 17 bases outside the gene matches. The germline V gene has CDR1 SNHLY and CDR2 FYNNEI. The CDR3 loop reads CAITGGAELEGYEQYF. In DNA, the CDR3 is TGTGCCATCACAGGGGGCGCCGAACTAGAGGGTTACGAGCAGTACTTC.

This clone is a singleton in its sample. The chain has TRBV6-4 and TRBJ2-1; TRBD1 agrees at 8 bases. Trimming cost V 3 bases and J 2 bases; bases outside gene matches: 3. The V gene's germline CDR1 is MRHNA and CDR2 SNTAGT. The CDR3 runs 15 residues. The CDR3 bases are TGTGCCAGCAGTGATGGACAGGGTCCCTACAATGAGCAGTTCTTC. Its translation: CASSDGQGPYNEQFF.

The V gene is TRBV28, the J gene TRBJ2-1, with 7 bases lining up with TRBD2. Germline CDR1 is MDHEN and CDR2 is SYDVKM. Trimming at V came to 5 bases and at J to 2 bases, leaving 9 bases not matched to a gene. The CDR3 contains 16 residues. CDR3 DNA sequence: TGTGCCAGCAGTATGGCAGCGGGAATTGCCTACAATGAGCAGTTCTTC. It translates to CASSMAAGIAYNEQFF.

The chain recombines TRBV24-1 with TRBJ2-4, with D maybe TRBD2 (7 bases). Trimming took off 6 bases at V and 9 bases at J, with 26 bases between the two ends. CDR1 is KGHDR and CDR2 is SFDVKD in the germline V gene. This CDR3 contains 17 residues. The CDR3 coding sequence is TGTGCCACCAGTCAGCACGGGGGCGGGAGCTTAGGGTCCATTCAGTACTTC. Protein product: CATSQHGGGSLGSIQYF.

The chain joins TRBV18 to TRBJ2-7, with 14 bases lining up with TRBD2. This CDR3 region has 16 residues. J gave up 6 bases and V 2 bases, and 6 bases lay outside the gene matches. Germline lookup yields CDR1 KGHSH and CDR2 LQKENI. The CDR3, as DNA: TGTGCCAGCTCACCATCAGCCGGACTAGCGGGAGGCGAGCAGTACTTC. Amino acids: CASSPSAGLAGGEQYF.

This sequence joins TRBV5-5 and TRBJ2-7; D uncertain. The CDR3 consists of 17 residues. With 4 bases removed from V and 2 bases from J, the gap between germline ends came to 22 bases. Germline assignment: CDR1 SGHKS and CDR2 YYEKEE (reference sequence). The CDR3 spells CASSPPQSVVLTYEQYV. As DNA, the CDR3 is TGTGCCAGCAGCCCCCCTCAGAGTGTGGTTCTCACCTACGAGCAGTACGTC.

This rearrangement joins TRBV6-2 or TRBV6-3 to TRBJ1-5; D gene uncertain. The CDR3 consists of 15 residues. Germline CDR1 is MNHEY and CDR2 is SVGEGT. The V end lost 6 bases, the J end lost 5 bases, and 17 bases lay between the germline ends. As DNA, the CDR3 is TGTGCCAGCAGCAAGACATCATTTACTTATCAGCCCCAGCATTTT. This sequence encodes CASSKTSFTYQPQHF.

The chain employs TRBV28 and TRBJ1-2; 10 positions match TRBD1. V trimming: 5 bases; J trimming: 3 bases; junction bases outside the gene matches: 6. The germline V gene encodes CDR1 MDHEN and CDR2 SYDVKM. The CDR3 extends over 15 amino acids. The CDR3 protein is CASSLRDRGDYGYTF. The DNA of the CDR3 is TGTGCCAGCAGTCTCCGGGACAGGGGAGACTATGGCTACACCTTC.

The chain joins TRBV7-8 to TRBJ2-7, with D possibly matching TRBD1 (6 bases). The germline V gene encodes CDR1 SGHVS and CDR2 FQNEAQ. CDR3 size: 13 residues. V was cut by 1 base and J by 6 bases, with 10 bases left in between. This chain's CDR3 is CASSLEGVGEQYF. The CDR3 DNA follows: TGTGCCAGCAGCTTAGAGGGGGTGGGCGAGCAGTACTTC.

V usage is TRBV4-1 and J usage is TRBJ2-2; D may match TRBD1 or TRBD2 (5 bases each). Germline values: CDR1 MGHRA, CDR2 YSYEKL. This CDR3 comprises 17 residues. Trimming shortened V by 1 base and J by 1 base, and 13 bases separated the two germline ends. Written as DNA, the CDR3 is TGCGCCAGCAGCCAAGTGTCCCTGGGGGTGAACACCGGGGAGCTGTTTTTT. It codes for CASSQVSLGVNTGELFF.

V and J are TRBV5-4 and TRBJ1-1; D remains unclear. The V end lost 4 bases, the J end lost 3 bases, and 4 bases lay between the germline ends. CDR3 length equals 11 residues. Germline CDR1 SGHNT, CDR2 YYREEE (reference sequence). The CDR3 sequence is CASSQDTEAFF. DNA of the CDR3: TGTGCCAGCAGCCAAGACACTGAAGCTTTCTTT.

The chain combines TRBV6-5 with TRBJ2-7, with a weak D call TRBD1 (6 bases). This CDR3 spans 15 amino acids. Germline-derived CDR1 and CDR2 are MNHEY and SVGAGI. V was clipped by 7 bases and J by 6 bases, with 22 bases between them. The CDR3 nucleotides are TGTGCCAGCAACAATCCAGGGGCAGGGTTTAGCGAGCAGTACTTC. Translating it yields CASNNPGAGFSEQYF.